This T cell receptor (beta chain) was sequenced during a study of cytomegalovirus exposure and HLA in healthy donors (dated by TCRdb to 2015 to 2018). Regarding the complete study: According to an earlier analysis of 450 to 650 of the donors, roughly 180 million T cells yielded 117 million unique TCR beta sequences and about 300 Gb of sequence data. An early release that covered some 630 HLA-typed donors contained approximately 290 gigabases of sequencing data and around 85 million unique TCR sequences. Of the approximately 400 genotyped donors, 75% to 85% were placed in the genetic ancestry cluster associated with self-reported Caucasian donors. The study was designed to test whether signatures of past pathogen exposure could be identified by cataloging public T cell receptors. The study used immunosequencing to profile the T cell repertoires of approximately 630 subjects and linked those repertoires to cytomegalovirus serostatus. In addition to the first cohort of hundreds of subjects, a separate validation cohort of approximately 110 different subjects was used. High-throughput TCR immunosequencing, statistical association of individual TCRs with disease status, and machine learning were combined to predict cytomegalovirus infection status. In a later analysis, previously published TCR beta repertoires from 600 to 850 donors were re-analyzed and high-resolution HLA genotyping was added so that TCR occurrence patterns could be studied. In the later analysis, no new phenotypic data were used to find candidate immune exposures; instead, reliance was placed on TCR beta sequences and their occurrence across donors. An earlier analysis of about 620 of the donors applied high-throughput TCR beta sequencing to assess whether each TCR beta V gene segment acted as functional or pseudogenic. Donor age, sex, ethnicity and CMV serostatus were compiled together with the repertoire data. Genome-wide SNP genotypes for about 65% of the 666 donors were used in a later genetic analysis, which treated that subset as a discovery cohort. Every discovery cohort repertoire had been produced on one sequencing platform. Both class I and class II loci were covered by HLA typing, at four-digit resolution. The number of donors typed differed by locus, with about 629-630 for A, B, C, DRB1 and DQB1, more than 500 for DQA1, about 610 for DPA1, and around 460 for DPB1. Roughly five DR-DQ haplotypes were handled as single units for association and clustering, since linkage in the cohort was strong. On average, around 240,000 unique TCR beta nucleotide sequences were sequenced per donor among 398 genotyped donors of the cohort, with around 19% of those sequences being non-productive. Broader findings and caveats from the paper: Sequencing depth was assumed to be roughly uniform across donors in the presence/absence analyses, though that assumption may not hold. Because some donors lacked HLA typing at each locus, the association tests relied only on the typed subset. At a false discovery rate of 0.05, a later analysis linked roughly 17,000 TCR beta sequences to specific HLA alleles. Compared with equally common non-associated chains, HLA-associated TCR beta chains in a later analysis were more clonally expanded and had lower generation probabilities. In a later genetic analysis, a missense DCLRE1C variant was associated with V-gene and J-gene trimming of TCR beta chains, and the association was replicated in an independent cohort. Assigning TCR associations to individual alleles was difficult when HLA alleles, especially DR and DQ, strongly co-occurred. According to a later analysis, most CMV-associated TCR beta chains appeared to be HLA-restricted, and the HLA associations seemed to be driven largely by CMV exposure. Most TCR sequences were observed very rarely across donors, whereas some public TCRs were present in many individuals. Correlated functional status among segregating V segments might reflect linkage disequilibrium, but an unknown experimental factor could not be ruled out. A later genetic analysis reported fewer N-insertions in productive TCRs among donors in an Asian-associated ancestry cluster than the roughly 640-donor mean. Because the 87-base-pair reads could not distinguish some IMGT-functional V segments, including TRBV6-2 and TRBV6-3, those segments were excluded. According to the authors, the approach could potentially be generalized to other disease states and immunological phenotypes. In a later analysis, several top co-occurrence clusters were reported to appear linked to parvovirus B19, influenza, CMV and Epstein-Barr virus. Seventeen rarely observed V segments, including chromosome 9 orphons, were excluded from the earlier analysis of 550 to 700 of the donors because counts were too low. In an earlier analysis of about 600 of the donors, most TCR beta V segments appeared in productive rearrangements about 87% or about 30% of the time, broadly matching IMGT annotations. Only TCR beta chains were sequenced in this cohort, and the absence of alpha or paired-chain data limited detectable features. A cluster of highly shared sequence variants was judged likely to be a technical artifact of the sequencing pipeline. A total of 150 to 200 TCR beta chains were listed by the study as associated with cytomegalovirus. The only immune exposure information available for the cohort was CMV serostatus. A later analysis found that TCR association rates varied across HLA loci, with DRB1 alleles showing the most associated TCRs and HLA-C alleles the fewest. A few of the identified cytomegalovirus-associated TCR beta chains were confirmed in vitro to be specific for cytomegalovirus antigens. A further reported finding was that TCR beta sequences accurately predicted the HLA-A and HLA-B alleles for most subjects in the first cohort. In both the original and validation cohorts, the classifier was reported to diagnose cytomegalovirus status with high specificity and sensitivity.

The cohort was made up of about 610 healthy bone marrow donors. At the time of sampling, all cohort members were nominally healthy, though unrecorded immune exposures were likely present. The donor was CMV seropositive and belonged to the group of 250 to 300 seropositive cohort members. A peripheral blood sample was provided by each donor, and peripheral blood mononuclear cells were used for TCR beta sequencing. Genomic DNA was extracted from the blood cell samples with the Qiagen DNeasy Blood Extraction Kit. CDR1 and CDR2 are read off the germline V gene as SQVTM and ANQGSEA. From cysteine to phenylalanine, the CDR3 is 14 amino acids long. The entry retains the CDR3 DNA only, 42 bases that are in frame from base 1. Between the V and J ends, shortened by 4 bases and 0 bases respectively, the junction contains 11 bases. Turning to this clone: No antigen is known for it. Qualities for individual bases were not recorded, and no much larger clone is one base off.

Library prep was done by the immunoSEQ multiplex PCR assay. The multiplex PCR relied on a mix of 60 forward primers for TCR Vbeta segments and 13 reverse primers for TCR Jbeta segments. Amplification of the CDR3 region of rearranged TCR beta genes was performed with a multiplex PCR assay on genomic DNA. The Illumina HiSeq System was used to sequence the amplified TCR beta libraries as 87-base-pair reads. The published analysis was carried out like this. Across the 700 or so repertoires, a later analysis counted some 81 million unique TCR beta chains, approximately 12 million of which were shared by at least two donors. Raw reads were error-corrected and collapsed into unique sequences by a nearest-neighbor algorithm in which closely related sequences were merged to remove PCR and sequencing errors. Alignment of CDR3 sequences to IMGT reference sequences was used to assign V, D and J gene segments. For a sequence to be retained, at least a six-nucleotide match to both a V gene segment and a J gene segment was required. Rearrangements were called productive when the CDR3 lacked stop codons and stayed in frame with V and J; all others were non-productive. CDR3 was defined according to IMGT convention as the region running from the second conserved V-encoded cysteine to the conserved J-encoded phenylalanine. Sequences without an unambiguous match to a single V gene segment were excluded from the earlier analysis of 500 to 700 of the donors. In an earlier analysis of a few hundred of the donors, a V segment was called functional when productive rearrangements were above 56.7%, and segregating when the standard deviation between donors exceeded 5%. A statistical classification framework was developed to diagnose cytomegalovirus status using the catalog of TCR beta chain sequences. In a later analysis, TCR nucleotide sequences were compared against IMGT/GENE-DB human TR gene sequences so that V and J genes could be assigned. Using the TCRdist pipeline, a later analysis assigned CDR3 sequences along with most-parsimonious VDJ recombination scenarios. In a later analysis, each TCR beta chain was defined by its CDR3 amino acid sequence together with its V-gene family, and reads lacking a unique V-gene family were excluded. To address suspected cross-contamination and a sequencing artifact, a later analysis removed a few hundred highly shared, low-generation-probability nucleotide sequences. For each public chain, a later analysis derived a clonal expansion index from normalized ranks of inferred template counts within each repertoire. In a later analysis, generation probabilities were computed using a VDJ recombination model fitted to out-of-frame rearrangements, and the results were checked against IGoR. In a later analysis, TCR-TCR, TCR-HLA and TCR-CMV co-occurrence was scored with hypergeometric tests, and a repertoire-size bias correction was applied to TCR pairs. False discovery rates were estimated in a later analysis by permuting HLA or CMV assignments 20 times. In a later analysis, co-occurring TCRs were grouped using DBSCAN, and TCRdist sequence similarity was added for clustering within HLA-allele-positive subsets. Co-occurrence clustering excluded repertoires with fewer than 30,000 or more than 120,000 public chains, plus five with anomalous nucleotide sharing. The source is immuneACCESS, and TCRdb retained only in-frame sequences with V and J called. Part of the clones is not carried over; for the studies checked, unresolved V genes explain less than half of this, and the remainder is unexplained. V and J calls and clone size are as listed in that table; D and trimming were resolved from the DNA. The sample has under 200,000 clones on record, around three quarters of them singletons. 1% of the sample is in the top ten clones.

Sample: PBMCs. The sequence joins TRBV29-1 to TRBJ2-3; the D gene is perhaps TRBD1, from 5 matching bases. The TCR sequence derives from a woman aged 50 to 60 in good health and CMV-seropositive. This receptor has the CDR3 CSVVGHQSTDTQYF. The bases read TGCAGCGTTGTTGGACACCAGAGCACAGATACGCAGTATTTT.